This TCR beta chain was recovered during a study of cytomegalovirus exposure and HLA in healthy donors (dated by TCRdb to the late 2010s). General notes on the study: The 500 to 800 repertoires of the first cohort and the roughly 110 validation repertoires were produced on the same platform, according to a later analysis. The study was designed to test whether signatures of past pathogen exposure could be identified by cataloging public T cell receptors. In addition to the first cohort of hundreds of subjects, a separate validation cohort of under 150 different subjects was used. High-throughput TCR immunosequencing, statistical association of individual TCRs with disease status, and machine learning were combined to predict cytomegalovirus infection status. Overall study outcomes, separate from this receptor: Of the cluster scores, 94% were above 0 in a later analysis, which found that TCRs clustered in the first cohort also tended to co-occur in the 120 validation repertoires. It was suggested by the authors that the approach could potentially be generalized to other disease states and immunological phenotypes. All 120 or so repertoires were used to score co-occurrence in the validation cohort in a later analysis, because that analysis had no HLA typing for the cohort. In the study, 150 to 200 TCR beta chains were listed as associated with cytomegalovirus. In both the original and validation cohorts, the classifier was reported to diagnose cytomegalovirus status with high specificity and sensitivity. Three of the identified cytomegalovirus-associated TCR beta chains were confirmed in vitro to be specific for cytomegalovirus antigens. Across donors, most TCR sequences were observed very rarely, whereas some public TCRs were present in many individuals.

From the cysteine up to the phenylalanine, the CDR3 has a length of 13 residues. The retained sequence is limited to the CDR3, 39 bases, with the frame set at the first base. CDR1 GTSNPN and CDR2 SVGIG were looked up in the germline V gene (reference sequence). The germline ends are 8 bases apart after V is trimmed by 4 bases and J by 0 bases. Separate from the approximately 670-subject first cohort, the validation cohort of 120 subjects was the group to which the donors belonged. To prepare the library, the immunoSEQ multiplex PCR assay was applied. The published analysis was carried out like this. A statistical classification framework was built for diagnosing cytomegalovirus status from the catalog of TCR beta chain sequences. TCRdb retrieved this table from immuneACCESS and kept in-frame rearrangements only. Not all clones are present; in checked studies, unresolved V genes account for under half, and no reason is known for the remainder. Clone size and the V and J calls come from that table; the DNA yielded D and trimming. In all, the sample holds fewer than 200,000 clones, and 85% of those were seen once. The ten largest clonotypes hold 15% to 20% of the sample.

As for this clone: The antigen it binds to is not known. No much larger clonotype is one base removed from it; base qualities were not supplied.

The origin of this receptor is a man between 18 and 29 years old in good health and CMV-seropositive. The chain is assembled from TRBV30 and TRBJ2-3, with a tentative D gene TRBD2 over 5 matching bases. The sample consisted of PBMCs. This receptor carries the CDR3 CAWTGGSTDTQYF. The sequence in DNA is TGTGCCTGGACGGGCGGGAGCACAGATACGCAGTATTTT.